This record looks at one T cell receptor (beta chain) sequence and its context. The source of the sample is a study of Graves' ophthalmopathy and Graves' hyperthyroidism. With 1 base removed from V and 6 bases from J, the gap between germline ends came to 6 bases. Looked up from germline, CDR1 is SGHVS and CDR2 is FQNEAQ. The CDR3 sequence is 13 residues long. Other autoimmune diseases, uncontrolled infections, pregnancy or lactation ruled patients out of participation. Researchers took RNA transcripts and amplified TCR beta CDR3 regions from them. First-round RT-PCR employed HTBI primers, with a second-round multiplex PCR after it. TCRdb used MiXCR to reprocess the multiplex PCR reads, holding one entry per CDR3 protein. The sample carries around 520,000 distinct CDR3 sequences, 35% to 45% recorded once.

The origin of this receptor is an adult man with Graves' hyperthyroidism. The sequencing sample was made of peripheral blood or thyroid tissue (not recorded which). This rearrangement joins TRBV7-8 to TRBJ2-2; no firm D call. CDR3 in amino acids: CASSLVTAGELFF. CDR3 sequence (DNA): TGTGCCAGCAGCTTAGTTACCGCCGGGGAGCTGTTTTTT.